This T cell receptor beta chain was sequenced for a study of siplizumab effects on memory and regulatory T cells. Findings and limits, study-wide: Apparently more diverse than memory cells, naive T cells also seemed major alloresponse contributors.

The germline V and J ends were trimmed by 5 bases and 2 bases, with 12 bases remaining between them. CDR3 length: 14 amino acids. Germline assignment: CDR1 SGHAT and CDR2 FQNNGV. The table came from immunoSEQ multiplex PCR; TCRdb's copy has only in-frame clones and leaves some out. The table records fewer than 130,000 clones, roughly 90% of them present only once. Remarks on this clone: Its antigen is unidentified.

V is TRBV11-2 and J is TRBJ1-2, with D possibly TRBD1 on 6 matching bases. Source material: CD4+ T cells sorted from blood. This clonotype was obtained from a human donor in good health. The CDR3 bases are TGTGCCAGCAGCACACGGGACAAAAACTATGGCTACACCTTC. Translating it yields CASSTRDKNYGYTF.